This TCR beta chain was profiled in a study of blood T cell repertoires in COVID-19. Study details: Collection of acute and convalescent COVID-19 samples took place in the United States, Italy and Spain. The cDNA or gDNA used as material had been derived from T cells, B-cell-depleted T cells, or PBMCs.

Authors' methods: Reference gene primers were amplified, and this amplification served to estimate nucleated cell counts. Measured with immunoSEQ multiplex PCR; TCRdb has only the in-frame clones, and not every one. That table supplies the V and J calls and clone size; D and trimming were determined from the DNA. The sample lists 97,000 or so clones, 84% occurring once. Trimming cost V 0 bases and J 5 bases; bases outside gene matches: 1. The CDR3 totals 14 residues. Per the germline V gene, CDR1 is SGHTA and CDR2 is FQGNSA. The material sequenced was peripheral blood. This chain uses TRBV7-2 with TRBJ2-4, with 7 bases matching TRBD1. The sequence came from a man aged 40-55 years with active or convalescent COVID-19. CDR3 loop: CASSLATGQNIQYF. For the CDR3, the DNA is TGTGCCAGCAGCTTAGCGACAGGGCAAAACATTCAGTACTTC.